This paragraph reports one T cell receptor (beta chain). The target of this receptor is not known. Base-call qualities are not available, and no considerably larger clone is one nucleotide away. This entry comes from a study of technical replicates of blood from a few donors (TCRdb year 2017). V loses 1 base, J loses 3 bases, and the germline ends lie 10 bases apart. According to the germline V gene, CDR1 reads KGHSH and CDR2 reads LQKENI. The CDR3 covers 15 residues, taking in both the cysteine and the phenylalanine. Of all the DNA, just the CDR3 is kept, 45 bases in frame from base 1. Libraries were prepared through the immunoSEQ multiplex PCR assay. TCRdb mirrors the immuneACCESS table, restricted to in-frame sequences. Some clones are absent from its copies; in checked studies, under half trace to an unresolved V gene, and the reason for the others is unknown. For this sample there are around 60,000 clones; roughly 90% appear just once. Around 5.1% of the sample is taken by the ten largest.

Recombination connected TRBV18 to TRBJ1-5, with TRBD1 as a weak D call on 6 bases. This receptor was identified in a human donor in good health. Some clones in this sample may be carry-over from other donors' samples. The sequencing sample was made of PBMCs. The DNA is as follows: TGTGCCAGCTCACCACGCCGACAGGACAATCAGCCCCAGCATTTT. Its translation reads: CASSPRRQDNQPQHF. Extended through the reference TRBV18 and TRBJ1-5 proteins, this CDR3 yields the full variable domain: NAGVMQNPRHLVRRRGQEARLRCSPMKGHSHVYWYRQLPEEGLKFMVYLQKENIIDESGMPKERFSAEFPKEGPSILRIQQVVRGDSAAYFCASSPRRQDNQPQHFGDGTRLSIL.